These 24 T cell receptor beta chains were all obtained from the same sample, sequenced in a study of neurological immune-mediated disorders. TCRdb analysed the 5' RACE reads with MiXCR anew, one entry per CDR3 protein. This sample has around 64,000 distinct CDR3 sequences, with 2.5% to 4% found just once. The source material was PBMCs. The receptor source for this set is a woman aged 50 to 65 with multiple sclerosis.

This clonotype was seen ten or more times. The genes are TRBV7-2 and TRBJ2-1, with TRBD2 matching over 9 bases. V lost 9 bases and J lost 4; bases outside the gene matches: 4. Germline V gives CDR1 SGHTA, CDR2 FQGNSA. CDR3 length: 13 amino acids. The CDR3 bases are TGTGCCAGTGATAGCGGGGGATACAATGAGCAGTTCTTC. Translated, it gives CASDSGGYNEQFF.

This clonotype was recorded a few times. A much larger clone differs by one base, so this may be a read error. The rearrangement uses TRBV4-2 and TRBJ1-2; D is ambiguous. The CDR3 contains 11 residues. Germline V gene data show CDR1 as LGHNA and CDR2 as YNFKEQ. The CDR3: CDSSQDRGYTF. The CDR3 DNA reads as TGTGACAGCAGCCAAGATAGAGGCTACACCTTC.

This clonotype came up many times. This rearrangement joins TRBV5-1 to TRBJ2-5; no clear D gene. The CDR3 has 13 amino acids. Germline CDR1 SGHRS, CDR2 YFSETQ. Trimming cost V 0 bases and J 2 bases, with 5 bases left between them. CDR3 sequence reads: CASSLVRQETQYF. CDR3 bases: TGCGCCAGCAGCTTGGTCAGGCAAGAGACCCAGTACTTC.

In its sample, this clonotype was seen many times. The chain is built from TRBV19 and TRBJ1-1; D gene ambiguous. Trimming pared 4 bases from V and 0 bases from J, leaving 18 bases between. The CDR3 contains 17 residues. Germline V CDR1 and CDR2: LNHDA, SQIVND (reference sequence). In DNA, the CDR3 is TGTGCCAGTAGTAGGAGGCTATTTTCCTCCATGAACACTGAAGCTTTCTTT. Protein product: CASSRRLFSSMNTEAFF.

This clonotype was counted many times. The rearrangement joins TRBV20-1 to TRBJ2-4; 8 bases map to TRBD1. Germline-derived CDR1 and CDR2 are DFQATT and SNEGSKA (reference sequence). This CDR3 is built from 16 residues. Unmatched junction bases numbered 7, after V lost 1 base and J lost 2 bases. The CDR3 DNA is TGCAGTGCTAGAGGATCGCAGGGGGCGCCCAAAAACATTCAGTACTTC. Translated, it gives CSARGSQGAPKNIQYF.

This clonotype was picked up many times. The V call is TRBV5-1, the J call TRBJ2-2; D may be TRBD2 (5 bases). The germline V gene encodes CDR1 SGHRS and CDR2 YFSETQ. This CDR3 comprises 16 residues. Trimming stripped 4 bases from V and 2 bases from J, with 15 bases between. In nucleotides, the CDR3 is TGCGCCAGCAGCATTGTTGGCGGGCGAAACACCGGGGAGCTGTTTTTT. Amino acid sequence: CASSIVGGRNTGELFF.

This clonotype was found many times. This chain's CDR3 is CASSPNGLPNYEQYF. The DNA of the CDR3 is TGTGCCAGCTCACCGAATGGGTTGCCCAACTACGAGCAGTACTTC. The V and J genes are TRBV18 and TRBJ2-7; D is uncertain. This CDR3 has 15 residues. Deletions cut 3 bases from V and 3 bases from J, with 15 bases between. Germline V CDR1 and CDR2: KGHSH, LQKENI.

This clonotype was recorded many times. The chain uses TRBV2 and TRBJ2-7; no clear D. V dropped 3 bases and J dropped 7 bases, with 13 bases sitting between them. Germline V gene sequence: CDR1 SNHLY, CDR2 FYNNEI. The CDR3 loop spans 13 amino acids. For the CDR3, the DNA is TGTGCCAGCAGTGATTCTACCGCGTGGGAGCAGTACGTC. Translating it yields CASSDSTAWEQYV.

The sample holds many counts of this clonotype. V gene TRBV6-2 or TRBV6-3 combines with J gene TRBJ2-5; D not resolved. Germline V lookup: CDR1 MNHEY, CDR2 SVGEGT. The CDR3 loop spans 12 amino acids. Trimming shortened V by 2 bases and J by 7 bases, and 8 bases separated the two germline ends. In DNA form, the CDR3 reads TGTGCCAGCAGTTACCCTAAAGGGACCCAGTACTTC. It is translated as CASSYPKGTQYF.

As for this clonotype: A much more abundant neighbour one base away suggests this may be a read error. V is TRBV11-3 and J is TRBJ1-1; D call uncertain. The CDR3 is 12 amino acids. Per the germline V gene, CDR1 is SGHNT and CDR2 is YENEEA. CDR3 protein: CDSSLERGFAFF. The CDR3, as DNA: TGTGACAGCAGCTTAGAACGAGGGTTTGCTTTCTTT. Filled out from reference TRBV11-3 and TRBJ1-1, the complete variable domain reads EAGVVQSPRYKIIEKKQPVAFWCNPISGHNTLYWYLQNLGQGPELLIRYENEEAVDDSQLPKDRFSAERLKGVDSTLKIQPAELGDSAVYLCDSSLERGFAFFGQGTRLTVV.

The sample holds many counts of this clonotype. CDR3: CSAIGNTGELFF. The CDR3 nucleotides read TGCAGTGCTATCGGGAACACCGGGGAGCTGTTTTTT. The rearrangement links TRBV20-1 to TRBJ2-2, with D unclear. Germline V gene data show CDR1 as DFQATT and CDR2 as SNEGSKA (reference sequence). There are 12 residues in the CDR3. V was cut by 4 bases and J by 1 base, with 4 bases left in between.

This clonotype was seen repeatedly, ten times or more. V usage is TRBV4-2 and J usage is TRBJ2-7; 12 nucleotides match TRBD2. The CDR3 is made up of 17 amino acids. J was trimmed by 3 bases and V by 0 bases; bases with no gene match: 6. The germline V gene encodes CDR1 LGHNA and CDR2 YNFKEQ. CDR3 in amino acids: CASSQDMTSGSFYEQYF. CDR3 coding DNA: TGTGCCAGCAGCCAAGATATGACTAGCGGGAGTTTCTACGAGCAGTACTTC.

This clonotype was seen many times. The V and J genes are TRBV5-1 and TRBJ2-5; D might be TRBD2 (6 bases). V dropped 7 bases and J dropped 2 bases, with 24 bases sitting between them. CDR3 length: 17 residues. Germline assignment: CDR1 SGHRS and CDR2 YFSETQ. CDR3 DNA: TGCGCCAGCTGTTCGGGGACGTCTCCCGCGGGGCAAGAGACCCAGTACTTC. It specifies CASCSGTSPAGQETQYF. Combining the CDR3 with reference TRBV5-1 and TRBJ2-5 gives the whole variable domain KAGVTQTPRYLIKTRGQQVTLSCSPISGHRSVSWYQQTPGQGLQFLFEYFSETQRNKGNFPGRFSGRQFSNSRSEMNVSTLELGDSALYLCASCSGTSPAGQETQYFGPGTRLLVL.

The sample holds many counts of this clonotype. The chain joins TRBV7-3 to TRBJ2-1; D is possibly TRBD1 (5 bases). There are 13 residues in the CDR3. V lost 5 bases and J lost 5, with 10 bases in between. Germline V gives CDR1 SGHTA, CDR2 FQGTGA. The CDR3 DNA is TGTGCCAGCAGCCCTGACAGAAACAATGAGCAGTTCTTC. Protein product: CASSPDRNNEQFF.

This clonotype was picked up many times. CDR3 in amino acids: CSAMSGGDNYGYTF. The CDR3, as DNA: TGCAGTGCTATGTCGGGGGGCGATAACTATGGCTACACCTTC. V usage is TRBV20-1 and J usage is TRBJ1-2; the D gene is possibly TRBD1 (6 bases). V gave up 4 bases and J gave up 1 base, with 13 bases separating them. The CDR3 loop spans 14 amino acids. The V gene's germline CDR1 is DFQATT and CDR2 SNEGSKA (reference sequence).

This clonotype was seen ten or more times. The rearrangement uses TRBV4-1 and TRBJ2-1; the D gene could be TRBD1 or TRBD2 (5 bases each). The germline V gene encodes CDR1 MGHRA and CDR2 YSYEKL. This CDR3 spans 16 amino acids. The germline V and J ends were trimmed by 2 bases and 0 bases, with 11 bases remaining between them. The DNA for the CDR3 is TGCGCCAGCAGCCAAACCGGGACGAGCTCCTACAATGAGCAGTTCTTC. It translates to CASSQTGTSSYNEQFF.

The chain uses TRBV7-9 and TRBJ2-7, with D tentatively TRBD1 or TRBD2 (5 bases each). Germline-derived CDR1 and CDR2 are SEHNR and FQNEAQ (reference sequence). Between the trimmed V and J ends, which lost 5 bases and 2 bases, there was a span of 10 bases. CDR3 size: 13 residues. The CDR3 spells CASSPTGPYEQYF. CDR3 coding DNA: TGTGCCAGCAGCCCTACGGGACCCTACGAGCAGTACTTC.

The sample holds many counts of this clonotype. CDR3 coding DNA: TGTGCCAGCTTCCCGTCGAGTTGGGACACTGAAGCTTTCTTT. It yields the protein CASFPSSWDTEAFF. The V and J genes are TRBV2 and TRBJ1-1; no firm D call. The CDR3 totals 14 residues. Per the germline V gene, CDR1 is SNHLY and CDR2 is FYNNEI. The germline V and J ends were trimmed by 8 bases and 3 bases, with 16 bases remaining between them.

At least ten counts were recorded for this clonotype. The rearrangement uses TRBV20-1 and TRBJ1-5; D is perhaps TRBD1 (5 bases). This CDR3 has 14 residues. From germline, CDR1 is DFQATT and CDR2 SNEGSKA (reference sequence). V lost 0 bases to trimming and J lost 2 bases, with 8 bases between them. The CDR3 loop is CSARDLRGNQPQHF. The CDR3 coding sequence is TGCAGTGCTAGAGATCTCAGGGGCAATCAGCCCCAGCATTTT.

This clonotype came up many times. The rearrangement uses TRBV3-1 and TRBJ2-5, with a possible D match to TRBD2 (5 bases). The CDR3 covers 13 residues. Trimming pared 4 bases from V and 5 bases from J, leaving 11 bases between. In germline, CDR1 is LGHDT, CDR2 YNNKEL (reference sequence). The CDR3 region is CASSRRGPETQYF. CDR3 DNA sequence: TGTGCCAGCAGCCGACGGGGTCCGGAGACCCAGTACTTC.

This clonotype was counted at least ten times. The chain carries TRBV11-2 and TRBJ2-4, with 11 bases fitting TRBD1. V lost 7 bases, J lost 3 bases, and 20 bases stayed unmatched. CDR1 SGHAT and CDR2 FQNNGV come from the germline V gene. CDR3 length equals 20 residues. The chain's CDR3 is CASTLNSRDRGDYGKNIQYF. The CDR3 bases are TGTGCCAGCACCCTCAACTCGCGGGACAGGGGGGATTACGGCAAAAACATTCAGTACTTC.

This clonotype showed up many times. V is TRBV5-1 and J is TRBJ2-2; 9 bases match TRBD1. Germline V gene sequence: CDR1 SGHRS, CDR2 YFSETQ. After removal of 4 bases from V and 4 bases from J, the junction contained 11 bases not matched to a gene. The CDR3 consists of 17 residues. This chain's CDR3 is CASSPRDRARGTGELFF. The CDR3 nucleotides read TGCGCCAGCAGCCCGCGGGACAGGGCGAGAGGCACCGGGGAGCTGTTTTTT.

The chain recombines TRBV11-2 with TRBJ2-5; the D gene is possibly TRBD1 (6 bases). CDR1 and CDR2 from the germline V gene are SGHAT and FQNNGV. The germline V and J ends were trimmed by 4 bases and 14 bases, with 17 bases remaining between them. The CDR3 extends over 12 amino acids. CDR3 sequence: CASSSTGTTGYF. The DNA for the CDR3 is TGTGCCAGCAGCTCCACCGGGACAACCGGCTACTTC.

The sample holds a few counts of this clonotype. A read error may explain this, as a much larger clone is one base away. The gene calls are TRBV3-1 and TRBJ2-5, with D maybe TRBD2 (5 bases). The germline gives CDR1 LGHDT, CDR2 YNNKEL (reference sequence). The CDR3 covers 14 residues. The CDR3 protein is CASSQDAGQENQYF. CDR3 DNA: TGTGCCAGCAGCCAAGATGCGGGTCAAGAGAACCAGTACTTC.